Below are 8 T cell receptor beta chains sequenced from a single sample in a study of blood T cell repertoires in COVID-19. TCRdb keeps only in-frame clones here, not all; method: immunoSEQ multiplex PCR. The sample records approximately 62,000 clones, approximately 80% being singletons. Input material: peripheral blood. The receptors stem from an older man with acute or convalescent COVID-19.

The J gene is TRBJ1-4, the V gene TRBV5-1, with 7 bases aligning to TRBD1. CDR3 length: 15 amino acids. V shed 3 bases and J 7 bases; nucleotides not matched to a gene: 9. CDR1 is SGHRS, CDR2 YFSETQ, per germline. In DNA, the CDR3 is TGCGCCAGCAGCTGGGGGACAGAGCCCACTGAAAAACTGTTTTTT. Protein: CASSWGTEPTEKLFF.

The chain has TRBV5-1 and TRBJ2-1; 10 bases match TRBD1. Germline V gene sequence: CDR1 SGHRS, CDR2 YFSETQ. V lost 4 bases and J lost 5; bases outside the gene matches: 9. The CDR3 loop spans 16 amino acids. The CDR3 reads CASSPGTGVGHNEQFF. CDR3 in DNA: TGCGCCAGCAGCCCAGGGACAGGGGTTGGTCACAATGAGCAGTTCTTC.

The chain is built from TRBV6-6 and TRBJ2-3, with 10 bases aligning to TRBD2. The length of the CDR3 is 16 residues. The V and J ends lost 2 bases and 1 base, in that order; junction bases with no gene match: 3. Per the germline V gene, CDR1 is MNHNY and CDR2 is SVGAGI (reference sequence). In nucleotides, the CDR3 is TGTGCCAGCAGTTACGAGCGGGGGGGCGGCACAGATACGCAGTATTTT. Encoded protein: CASSYERGGGTDTQYF.

The chain is built from TRBV3-1 (or the pseudogene TRBV3-2) and TRBJ2-5; D gene unclear. Germline V CDR1 and CDR2: LGHDT, YNNKEL (reference sequence). V was trimmed by 3 bases and J by 5 bases, leaving 13 bases between them. CDR3 length: 14 residues. The DNA for the CDR3 is TGTGCCAGCAGCCAGAGGCGTAATGGGGAGACCCAGTACTTC. Amino acid sequence: CASSQRRNGETQYF.

V usage is TRBV7-8 and J usage is TRBJ2-3, with 12 bases that match TRBD2. From germline, CDR1 is SGHVS and CDR2 FQNEAQ. This CDR3 has 16 amino acids. The V gene end was trimmed by 2 bases and the J gene end by 4 bases; junction bases not matched to a gene: 4. CDR3 DNA sequence: TGTGCCAGCAGCTTACTGGGACTAGCGGGCGCAGATACGCAGTATTTT. Translated: CASSLLGLAGADTQYF.

This clone was counted ten times or more. V gene TRBV5-1 combines with J gene TRBJ2-7; 11 positions agree with TRBD1. The CDR3 is 15 residues long. Trimming cost V 8 bases and J 5 bases; bases outside gene matches: 12. Germline V gene sequence: CDR1 SGHRS, CDR2 YFSETQ. DNA for the CDR3: TGCGCCAGTCAGACCGGGACAGGGGGAAAAAACGAGCAGTACTTC. Its translation is CASQTGTGGKNEQYF. Supplemented by reference TRBV5-1 and TRBJ2-7, the full variable domain reads KAGVTQTPRYLIKTRGQQVTLSCSPISGHRSVSWYQQTPGQGLQFLFEYFSETQRNKGNFPGRFSGRQFSNSRSEMNVSTLELGDSALYLCASQTGTGGKNEQYFGPGTRLTVT.

This chain links TRBV24-1 with TRBJ2-5; D is uncertain. The CDR3 length is 15 residues. Trimming removed 4 bases at V and 1 base at J, with 12 bases between. The germline V gene encodes CDR1 KGHDR and CDR2 SFDVKD. The CDR3 spells CATSDPSSSQETQYF. DNA of the CDR3: TGTGCCACCAGTGACCCTAGTAGCTCCCAAGAGACCCAGTACTTC.

The chain links TRBV5-5 to TRBJ1-2; TRBD1 is a possible D gene (6 bases). The CDR3 loop spans 15 amino acids. V was cut by 0 bases and J by 2 bases, with 11 bases left in between. In germline, CDR1 is SGHKS, CDR2 YYEKEE (reference sequence). CDR3 nucleotides: TGTGCCAGCAGCTTGGGAGCCGGACAGAACTATGGCTACACCTTC. This encodes CASSLGAGQNYGYTF.